This record looks at one TCR beta chain sequence and its context. What it binds is not known. The record originates from a study of cytomegalovirus exposure and HLA in healthy donors. Across the study: Some 85 million unique TCRs, all from HLA-typed donors, were included in an early release of the data.

The PCR was carried out with 60 Vbeta primers and 13 Jbeta primers. Assay used: immunoSEQ multiplex PCR; TCRdb lists only in-frame clones, some missing. The sample lists tens of thousands of clones, around 76% seen once, with 6.2% in the top ten. Findings and limits, study-wide: Analysis was carried out at a later point, and it linked a missense DCLRE1C variant to TCR beta V- and J-gene trimming.

Regarding donors, all were healthy bone marrow donors. While unrecorded immune exposures were likely, the donors were nominally healthy when sampled. Specimen: PBMCs. The sequence was obtained from a woman in her fifties or sixties in good health and CMV-seropositive.

CDR3 bases: TGTGCCAGCAGTGAAGGGACAGGAAGATACCAGCATTTT. Its protein is CASSEGTGRYQHF. The genes are TRBV6-1 and TRBJ1-5, with 7 bases lining up with TRBD1. Per germline, CDR1 MNHNS and CDR2 SASEGT. This CDR3 is 13 amino acids long. The ends lost 1 base at V and 12 bases at J; junction bases unmatched: 6.